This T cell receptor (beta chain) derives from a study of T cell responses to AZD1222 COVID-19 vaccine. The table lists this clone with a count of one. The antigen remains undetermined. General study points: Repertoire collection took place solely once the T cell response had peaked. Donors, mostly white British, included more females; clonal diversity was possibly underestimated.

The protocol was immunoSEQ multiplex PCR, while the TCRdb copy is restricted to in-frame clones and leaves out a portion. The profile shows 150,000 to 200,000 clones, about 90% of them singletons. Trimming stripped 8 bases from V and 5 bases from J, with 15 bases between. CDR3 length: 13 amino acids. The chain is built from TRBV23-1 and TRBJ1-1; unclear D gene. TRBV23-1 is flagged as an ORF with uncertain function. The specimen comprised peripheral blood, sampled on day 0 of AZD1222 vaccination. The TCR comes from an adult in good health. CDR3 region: CASLLRRVTEAFF. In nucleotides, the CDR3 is TGCGCCAGCCTGTTAAGGCGGGTAACTGAAGCTTTCTTT.